Below, 29 T cell receptor beta chains from the same sample are listed, as sequenced in a study of T cells in localized non-small cell lung cancer. Some clones are missing from TCRdb's copy, which holds only in-frame ones; the method was immunoSEQ multiplex PCR. The repertoire consists of about 18,000 clones, with approximately 83% occurring once and the leading ten covering about 25%. This specimen was peripheral blood, taken before any cancer treatment. The receptors here all came from a female donor older than 55 with stage I lung adenocarcinoma.

V gene TRBV19 combines with J gene TRBJ2-7, with 7 bases matching TRBD1. After removal of 7 bases from V and 3 bases from J, the junction contained 24 bases not matched to a gene. This CDR3 is built from 19 residues. Germline V gene data show CDR1 as LNHDA and CDR2 as SQIVND (reference sequence). DNA for the CDR3: TGTGCCAGTACCCAATATGGATTCCGCTCCGACAGGGCCAACTACGAGCAGTACTTC. Its translation: CASTQYGFRSDRANYEQYF.

The chain recombines TRBV7-2 with TRBJ1-1, with D possibly TRBD1 on 6 matching bases. The V gene lost 4 bases and the J gene lost 1 base, with 10 bases spanning the gap. Per the germline V gene, CDR1 is SGHTA and CDR2 is FQGNSA. This CDR3 contains 14 residues. CDR3 loop: CASSSQTGNTEAFF. CDR3 bases: TGTGCCAGCAGCTCCCAGACAGGGAACACTGAAGCTTTCTTT.

The chain links TRBV19 to TRBJ1-1; no definite D call. V was trimmed by 6 bases and J by 0 bases, leaving 14 bases between them. The CDR3 is 15 amino acids. Germline CDR1 is LNHDA and CDR2 is SQIVND (reference sequence). The CDR3 sequence is CASSSPQNMNTEAFF. CDR3 DNA: TGTGCCAGTAGCAGCCCACAGAATATGAACACTGAAGCTTTCTTT.

The rearrangement joins TRBV7-3 to TRBJ2-6, with D unclear. The CDR3 is 13 residues long. Looked up from germline, CDR1 is SGHTA and CDR2 is FQGTGA. Trimming left V 3 bases short and J 3 bases short, with 3 bases between. CDR3 sequence (DNA): TGTGCCAGCAGCTTCTTTGGGGCCAACGTCCTGACTTTC. It specifies CASSFFGANVLTF.

In DNA form, the CDR3 reads TGTGCCACCCAAGGACAGGGGAGAACTGAAGCTTTCTTT. Protein sequence: CATQGQGRTEAFF. The chain has TRBV10-3 and TRBJ1-1, with 9 bases fitting TRBD1. Germline V gives CDR1 ENHRY, CDR2 SYGVKD. V lost 10 bases to trimming and J lost 5 bases; unmatched junction nucleotides: 8. The CDR3 covers 13 residues.

V gene TRBV5-1 combines with J gene TRBJ1-6; 8 nucleotides agree with TRBD1. V was clipped by 4 bases and J by 7 bases; unmatched bases: 7. Germline-derived CDR1 and CDR2 are SGHRS and YFSETQ. The CDR3 extends over 15 amino acids. The CDR3 nucleotides read TGCGCCAGCAGCGACCGGACAGGGAGCAATTCACCCCTCCACTTT. Its protein product is CASSDRTGSNSPLHF.

The chain carries TRBV25-1 and TRBJ2-1; 8 bases align to TRBD1. V was clipped by 6 bases and J by 2 bases; unmatched bases: 6. CDR1 and CDR2 from the germline V gene are MGHDK and SYGVNS. The CDR3 extends over 15 amino acids. CDR3 sequence (DNA): TGTGCCAGCAGGGCAACAGGGGGTCCCTACAATGAGCAGTTCTTC. Translation: CASRATGGPYNEQFF.

The gene calls are TRBV14 and TRBJ2-1, with no clear D. V was clipped by 4 bases and J by 4 bases, with 11 bases between them. Germline V gives CDR1 SGHDN, CDR2 FVKESK. The length of the CDR3 is 14 residues. The CDR3 DNA sequence: TGTGCCAGCAGCCCGCGACATGGTTACAATGAGCAGTTCTTC. Its translation: CASSPRHGYNEQFF.

The chain links TRBV4-3 to TRBJ2-1; possibly TRBD2 for D (5 bases). CDR3 length: 14 amino acids. Germline V gene data show CDR1 as LGHNA and CDR2 as YSLEER. V lost 3 bases and J 3 bases, leaving 9 bases between the germline ends. Here the CDR3 reads CASSQRTLYNEQFF. The DNA for the CDR3 is TGCGCCAGCAGCCAGAGGACTCTCTACAATGAGCAGTTCTTC.

This clone was detected only a few times. This sequence joins TRBV2 and TRBJ2-3; 8 positions agree with TRBD1. Germline trimming cut 4 bases from V and 0 bases from J; bases unmatched to any gene: 3. This CDR3 region has 15 residues. Germline values: CDR1 SNHLY, CDR2 FYNNEI. The CDR3 bases are TGTGCCAGCAGTGTACGGGACAGGAGCACAGATACGCAGTATTTT. The encoded protein is CASSVRDRSTDTQYF.

The chain carries TRBV5-4 and TRBJ2-3, with 10 bases identical to TRBD2. With 4 bases clipped from V and 6 bases from J, the junction kept 5 bases outside the gene matches. CDR1 is SGHNT, CDR2 YYREEE, per germline (reference sequence). This CDR3 is 14 amino acids long. CDR3 in DNA: TGTGCCAGCAGCATCTCTAGCGGGGGCGATACGCAGTATTTT. Its protein is CASSISSGGDTQYF.

The V gene is TRBV30, the J gene TRBJ1-3; tentatively, D is TRBD1 (5 bases). V was pared by 4 bases and J by 4 bases, with 11 bases between. The CDR3 is 13 residues long. Germline CDR1 and CDR2: GTSNPN and SVGIG (reference sequence). This chain's CDR3 is CAWNAAGGNTIYF. Written as DNA, the CDR3 is TGTGCCTGGAACGCAGCAGGGGGAAACACCATATATTTT. The entire variable domain, with the rest obtained from reference TRBV30 and TRBJ1-3, is as follows: SQTIHQWPATLVQPVGSPLSLECTVEGTSNPNLYWYRQAAGRGLQLLFYSVGIGQISSEVPQNLSASRPQDRQFILSSKKLLLSDSGFYLCAWNAAGGNTIYFGEGSWLTVV.

The rearrangement uses TRBV28 and TRBJ2-5; no firm D call. This CDR3 has 11 amino acids. Trimming left V 4 bases short and J 9 bases short, with 9 bases between. Germline V CDR1 and CDR2: MDHEN, SYDVKM. In nucleotides, the CDR3 is TGTGCCAGCAGTTCTGGTTGGTCCCAGTACTTC. This sequence encodes CASSSGWSQYF.

The V call is TRBV5-1, the J call TRBJ2-7; D is uncertain. V was pared by 2 bases and J by 0 bases, with 15 bases between. The CDR3 is 16 amino acids. Germline CDR1 and CDR2: SGHRS and YFSETQ. The CDR3 sequence: CASSLTVRSGSYEQYF. CDR3 nucleotides: TGCGCCAGCAGCTTAACAGTCAGATCGGGCTCCTACGAGCAGTACTTC. The full variable domain, with the rest looked up from reference TRBV5-1 and TRBJ2-7, is KAGVTQTPRYLIKTRGQQVTLSCSPISGHRSVSWYQQTPGQGLQFLFEYFSETQRNKGNFPGRFSGRQFSNSRSEMNVSTLELGDSALYLCASSLTVRSGSYEQYFGPGTRLTVT.

This chain uses TRBV7-2 with TRBJ1-5; maybe TRBD1 (5 bases). With 1 base removed from V and 5 bases from J, the gap between germline ends came to 15 bases. The CDR3 runs 16 residues. From germline, CDR1 is SGHTA and CDR2 FQGNSA. The CDR3 sequence: CASSLVGGGGYQPQHF. The CDR3 region has the DNA TGTGCCAGCAGCTTAGTGGGGGGGGGTGGTTATCAGCCCCAGCATTTT. The entire variable domain, with the rest obtained from reference TRBV7-2 and TRBJ1-5, is as follows: GAGVSQSPSNKVTEKGKDVELRCDPISGHTALYWYRQSLGQGLEFLIYFQGNSAPDKSGLPSDRFSAERTGGSVSTLTIQRTQQEDSAVYLCASSLVGGGGYQPQHFGDGTRLSIL.

The chain uses TRBV11-3 and TRBJ2-2; D remains ambiguous. Between the trimmed V and J ends, which lost 5 bases and 4 bases, there was a span of 5 bases. Germline CDR1 SGHNT, CDR2 YENEEA. The length of the CDR3 is 12 residues. Written as DNA, the CDR3 is TGTGCCAGCAGCCCTCGCACCGGGGAGCTGTTTTTT. As protein: CASSPRTGELFF.

This chain uses TRBV7-9 with TRBJ2-7, with D perhaps TRBD1 (6 bases). V dropped 1 base and J dropped 7 bases, with 17 bases sitting between them. The CDR3 contains 15 residues. CDR1 SEHNR and CDR2 FQNEAQ come from the germline V gene (reference sequence). The CDR3 protein is CASSLDRGRGREQYF. CDR3 nucleotide sequence: TGTGCCAGCAGCTTAGATAGAGGCAGGGGAAGAGAGCAGTACTTC.

V usage is TRBV6-1 and J usage is TRBJ1-1; D is uncertain. CDR3 length: 17 residues. The V gene's germline CDR1 is MNHNS and CDR2 SASEGT. V lost 0 bases and J 1 base, leaving 15 bases between the germline ends. The CDR3 here is CASSEAWRDRRNTEAFF. The DNA for the CDR3 is TGTGCCAGCAGTGAAGCTTGGAGGGATAGGAGGAACACTGAAGCTTTCTTT.

The rearrangement joins TRBV27 to TRBJ2-2; 9 bases match TRBD2. V lost 3 bases to trimming and J lost 8 bases; unmatched junction nucleotides: 7. Germline V gene lookup returns CDR1 MNHEY and CDR2 SMNVEV (reference sequence). The CDR3 spans 15 residues. The CDR3 loop is CASSFETSGFGELFF. CDR3 coding DNA: TGTGCCAGCAGTTTTGAAACTAGCGGGTTTGGGGAGCTGTTTTTT.

The rearrangement uses TRBV7-9 and TRBJ1-1, with D hard to call. The CDR3 loop spans 17 amino acids. The germline V gene encodes CDR1 SEHNR and CDR2 FQNEAQ (reference sequence). The V and J ends lost 7 bases and 0 bases respectively, with 21 bases between them. CDR3 DNA: TGTGCCAGCATGCATCTCGGCAGGCTACAAATGAACACTGAAGCTTTCTTT. This translates into CASMHLGRLQMNTEAFF.

V usage is TRBV7-3 and J usage is TRBJ1-2, with TRBD1 identical over 9 bases. J lost 8 bases, V lost 5 bases, and 12 bases had no gene match. Germline loops: CDR1 SGHTA, CDR2 FQGTGA. The CDR3 length is 15 residues. The CDR3 nucleotides are TGTGCCAGCAGCCCCAACGGACAGGGGAGTAGCGGCTACACCTTC. Translation gives CASSPNGQGSSGYTF.

This clone has a handful of counts. This rearrangement joins TRBV4-2 to TRBJ1-1; 8 bases are shared with TRBD1. The CDR3 runs to 16 residues. V shed 4 bases, J shed 2 bases, and the junction held 9 bases outside the gene matches. Germline V gives CDR1 LGHNA, CDR2 YNFKEQ. CDR3 loop: CASSPNRGVENTEAFF. CDR3 DNA: TGTGCCAGCAGCCCAAACAGGGGGGTGGAAAACACTGAAGCTTTCTTT.

The V call is TRBV9, the J call TRBJ1-2; TRBD1 matches 10 bases. V shed 3 bases and J 6 bases; nucleotides not matched to a gene: 5. The germline gives CDR1 SGDLS, CDR2 YYNGEE. This CDR3 has 14 residues. The CDR3 nucleotides read TGTGCCAGCAGCGGAACCGGGACAGGGGATGGCTACACCTTC. It translates to CASSGTGTGDGYTF. The complete variable domain, with remaining parts taken from reference TRBV9 and TRBJ1-2, reads DSGVTQTPKHLITATGQRVTLRCSPRSGDLSVYWYQQSLDQGLQFLIQYYNGEERAKGNILERFSAQQFPDLHSELNLSSLELGDSALYFCASSGTGTGDGYTFGSGTRLTVV.

This chain links TRBV2 with TRBJ1-1, with TRBD1 identical over 11 bases. Germline V lookup: CDR1 SNHLY, CDR2 FYNNEI. This CDR3 region has 14 residues. J lost 3 bases, V lost 6 bases, and 3 bases had no gene match. As DNA, the CDR3 is TGTGCCAGCAGCAGGACAGGGGGCTACACTGAAGCTTTCTTT. Translation: CASSRTGGYTEAFF.

The chain couples TRBV5-1 to TRBJ2-3; possible D gene TRBD2, 5 bases. In germline, CDR1 is SGHRS, CDR2 YFSETQ. Trimming left V 0 bases short and J 7 bases short, with 6 bases between. The CDR3 length is 12 residues. CDR3 in DNA: TGCGCCAGCAGCTTGGGAGGGTATACGCAGTATTTT. It yields the protein CASSLGGYTQYF.

For this clone: The junction shows a germline mismatch at one end, possibly a read error. The chain recombines TRBV7-7 with TRBJ2-5; D not certain. The germline V gene encodes CDR1 SSHAT and CDR2 FNYEAQ (reference sequence). CDR3 length: 14 residues. CDR3 DNA: TGTGCTAGCAGCTTAGCTACCCCCCCGACGGCCCAGTACTTC. This encodes CASSLATPPTAQYF.

This chain links TRBV7-2 with TRBJ2-3; no clear D. This CDR3 contains 14 residues. The ends were cut back, 1 base at V and 3 bases at J, with 8 bases in the middle. Germline CDR1 reads SGHTA; CDR2 reads FQGNSA. The CDR3 nucleotides read TGTGCCAGCAGCTTAGGGCCAGAAACAGATACGCAGTATTTT. Its protein product is CASSLGPETDTQYF.

This clone was recorded only once. J is TRBJ2-7 and V is TRBV27; D may be TRBD1 (6 bases). CDR1 is MNHEY and CDR2 is SMNVEV in the germline V gene (reference sequence). V was pared by 4 bases and J by 5 bases, with 12 bases between. The CDR3 extends over 13 amino acids. This CDR3 reads CASSSNRVHEQYF. CDR3 nucleotide sequence: TGTGCCAGCAGTTCAAACAGGGTCCACGAGCAGTACTTC.

The chain carries TRBV11-2 and TRBJ2-2; unclear D gene. This CDR3 comprises 16 residues. Germline assignment: CDR1 SGHAT and CDR2 FQNNGV. Trimming cost V 1 base and J 1 base, with 10 bases left between them. DNA of the CDR3: TGTGCCAGCAGCTTAGCGCTACAGAGGAACACCGGGGAGCTGTTTTTT. Protein: CASSLALQRNTGELFF.